Presented here are 18 T cell receptor beta chains from one specimen sequenced in a study of blood T cell repertoires in COVID-19. Generated by immunoSEQ multiplex PCR, the TCRdb table keeps only in-frame clones and is missing some. The sample has 130,000 or so clones, 85% to 90% seen once. The sequenced sample consisted of peripheral blood. Receptors originate from a woman aged 55-70 years with acute or convalescent COVID-19.

The chain recombines TRBV7-9 with TRBJ2-7; 7 nucleotides agree with TRBD2. This CDR3 contains 14 residues. The V gene end was trimmed by 4 bases and the J gene end by 1 base; junction bases not matched to a gene: 4. Germline CDR1 is SEHNR and CDR2 is FQNEAQ (reference sequence). This CDR3 reads CASSSQGGSYEQYF. In DNA form, the CDR3 reads TGTGCCAGCAGCTCTCAGGGAGGGTCCTACGAGCAGTACTTC. The full variable domain, in which reference TRBV7-9 and TRBJ2-7 provide the parts outside the CDR3, is DTGVSQNPRHKITKRGQNVTFRCDPISEHNRLYWYRQTLGQGPEFLTYFQNEAQLEKSRLLSDRFSAERPKGSFSTLEIQRTEQGDSAMYLCASSSQGGSYEQYFGPGTRLTVT.

This chain uses TRBV7-2 with TRBJ2-5, with 7 positions matching TRBD1. CDR3 length equals 14 residues. Unmatched junction bases numbered 5, after V lost 4 bases and J lost 3 bases. Germline V lookup: CDR1 SGHTA, CDR2 FQGNSA. CDR3 loop: CASSSDRFKETQYF. CDR3 in DNA: TGTGCCAGCAGCTCGGACAGGTTTAAAGAGACCCAGTACTTC.

This chain uses TRBV19 with TRBJ2-7; D is possibly TRBD2 (5 bases). CDR3 size: 14 residues. Per the germline V gene, CDR1 is LNHDA and CDR2 is SQIVND (reference sequence). Trimming removed 6 bases at V and 0 bases at J, with 12 bases between. CDR3 sequence reads: CASSPSAVSYEQYF. The CDR3 region has the DNA TGTGCCAGTAGCCCCTCAGCGGTCTCCTACGAGCAGTACTTC.

This chain uses TRBV10-3 with TRBJ2-3; 7 bases align to TRBD1. Germline assignment: CDR1 ENHRY and CDR2 SYGVKD. Losses at the gene ends were 10 bases for V and 1 base for J; bases not matched to a gene: 11. The CDR3 spans 15 residues. The chain's CDR3 is CATLDRTKRTDTQYF. CDR3 DNA: TGTGCCACTTTGGACAGGACCAAACGCACAGATACGCAGTATTTT.

V gene TRBV6-2 or TRBV6-3 combines with J gene TRBJ1-1, with 10 bases matching TRBD1. The CDR3 spans 14 residues. Trimming at V came to 4 bases and at J to 13 bases, leaving 12 bases not matched to a gene. The V gene's germline CDR1 is MNHEY and CDR2 SVGEGT. This CDR3 reads CASSLGQGTRLGFF. CDR3 coding DNA: TGTGCCAGCAGTTTGGGACAGGGGACGCGTCTGGGTTTCTTT.

The CDR3 loop reads CASSSSGGEETQYF. DNA for the CDR3: TGCGCCAGCAGCTCGAGCGGGGGGGAAGAGACCCAGTACTTC. The rearrangement joins TRBV5-1 to TRBJ2-5; TRBD2 agrees at 10 bases. The V segment lost 3 bases and the J segment 3 bases; nucleotides outside the gene matches: 2. The germline CDR1 and CDR2 sequences are SGHRS and YFSETQ. CDR3 length: 14 amino acids.

This sequence joins TRBV6-1 and TRBJ2-2, with D tentatively TRBD2 (6 bases). Germline CDR1 reads MNHNS; CDR2 reads SASEGT. The CDR3 is 18 amino acids. The ends were cut back, 0 bases at V and 5 bases at J, with 19 bases in the middle. The CDR3 spells CASSEAQRAVEGTGELFF. The CDR3 DNA reads TGTGCCAGCAGTGAAGCGCAGCGGGCAGTTGAAGGGACCGGGGAGCTGTTTTTT.

This clone has a single count. Distinct nucleotide sequences in the sample also encode this CDR3. The J gene is TRBJ1-2, the V gene TRBV12-3 or TRBV12-4, with a tentative D call TRBD1 (5 bases). V gave up 9 bases and J gave up 8 bases, with 19 bases separating them. CDR3 length: 13 residues. As DNA, the CDR3 is TGTGCCAGTTATCGGACGGGGCGGGGGGGCTACACCTTC. Translated: CASYRTGRGGYTF.

The chain is built from TRBV6-5 and TRBJ1-1; D uncertain. The CDR3 spans 14 residues. V was clipped by 2 bases and J by 12 bases, with 19 bases between them. From germline, CDR1 is MNHEY and CDR2 SVGAGI. The CDR3 nucleotides read TGTGCCAGCAGTTACGAGGGATTAGACTCCAGGACTTTCTTT. Its protein product is CASSYEGLDSRTFF.

This chain uses TRBV7-2 with TRBJ1-1; unclear D gene. The CDR3 consists of 13 residues. The germline V and J ends were trimmed by 3 bases and 0 bases, with 5 bases remaining between them. Germline loops: CDR1 SGHTA, CDR2 FQGNSA. The CDR3 protein is CASSFSVNTEAFF. The CDR3 bases are TGTGCCAGCAGCTTCTCAGTGAACACTGAAGCTTTCTTT. Complete variable domain (other parts from reference TRBV7-2 and TRBJ1-1): GAGVSQSPSNKVTEKGKDVELRCDPISGHTALYWYRQSLGQGLEFLIYFQGNSAPDKSGLPSDRFSAERTGGSVSTLTIQRTQQEDSAVYLCASSFSVNTEAFFGQGTRLTVV.

The genes are TRBV3-1 (or the pseudogene TRBV3-2) and TRBJ2-5, with TRBD2 matching 10 bases. J was trimmed by 1 base and V by 0 bases; bases with no gene match: 5. The CDR3 extends over 17 amino acids. The V gene's germline CDR1 is LGHDT and CDR2 YNNKEL (reference sequence). CDR3 sequence: CASSQDVASGGQETQYF. CDR3 nucleotide sequence: TGTGCCAGCAGCCAAGATGTGGCTAGCGGGGGCCAAGAGACCCAGTACTTC.

The chain recombines TRBV7-2 with TRBJ1-3; D is perhaps TRBD1 (6 bases). With 1 base removed from V and 0 bases from J, the gap between germline ends came to 13 bases. CDR3 length equals 17 residues. From germline, CDR1 is SGHTA and CDR2 FQGNSA. CDR3 region: CASSLGPSGVSGNTIYF. The CDR3 DNA is TGTGCCAGCAGCTTAGGCCCGTCAGGGGTCTCTGGAAACACCATATATTTT.

The chain couples TRBV19 to TRBJ1-3; D gene ambiguous. The germline V gene has CDR1 LNHDA and CDR2 SQIVND (reference sequence). The V gene lost 10 bases and the J gene lost 3 bases, with 10 bases spanning the gap. The CDR3 contains 12 residues. The CDR3 nucleotides read TGTGCCACTGATGGGAGTGGAAACACCATATATTTT. The encoded protein is CATDGSGNTIYF.

In its sample, this clone was seen once. The chain links TRBV21-1 to TRBJ1-5; the DNA was not compared with TRBD1, the D call given in the table. TRBV21-1 is given as a pseudogene. This CDR3 has 16 residues. The DNA of the CDR3 is TGTGCCAGCAGCAAAGCGCTAGGGGGCGCGGGCCAGCCCCAGCATTTT. As protein: CASSKALGGAGQPQHF.

V usage is TRBV3-1 (or the pseudogene TRBV3-2) and J usage is TRBJ1-2, with D unclear. This CDR3 has 13 amino acids. V was shortened by 2 bases and J by 3 bases, with 7 bases between the two germline ends. Germline V CDR1 and CDR2: LGHDT, YNNKEL (reference sequence). This CDR3 reads CASSQLRDYGYTF. CDR3 nucleotide sequence: TGTGCCAGCAGCCAATTGAGGGACTATGGCTACACCTTC.

This chain links TRBV7-2 with TRBJ2-2; 7 nucleotides match TRBD1. The CDR3 extends over 16 amino acids. The ends lost 5 bases at V and 6 bases at J; junction bases unmatched: 12. Germline V gene data show CDR1 as SGHTA and CDR2 as FQGNSA. CDR3 loop: CASSPGTGVQAGELFF. CDR3 coding DNA: TGTGCCAGCAGCCCGGGTACAGGGGTTCAGGCCGGGGAGCTGTTTTTT.

J is TRBJ2-3 and V is TRBV5-4; no clear D. V dropped 0 bases and J dropped 1 base, with 6 bases sitting between them. The V gene's germline CDR1 is SGHNT and CDR2 YYREEE (reference sequence). There are 14 residues in the CDR3. The CDR3 DNA follows: TGTGCCAGCAGCTTGGATTCGGGCACAGATACGCAGTATTTT. Translation gives CASSLDSGTDTQYF.

The chain has TRBV28 and TRBJ2-5; 10 positions agree with TRBD2. Germline V gene lookup returns CDR1 MDHEN and CDR2 SYDVKM. This CDR3 has 14 residues. Germline trimming cut 8 bases from V and 5 bases from J; bases unmatched to any gene: 8. CDR3 protein: CASGMVSGGETQYF. CDR3 DNA sequence: TGTGCCAGCGGTATGGTTAGCGGGGGGGAGACCCAGTACTTC.